This TCR beta chain is from a study of shared clonotypes between healthy human individuals. For sorted subsets, approximately 180 ng DNA per replicate equaled 30,000 or so T cell genomes. Profiled with immunoSEQ multiplex PCR; TCRdb holds only in-frame clones, not every one. The sample holds about 2.3 million clones, 85% to 95% seen once. As regards this clone: Its antigen is undetermined.

Study conclusions and caveats: Lower generation probabilities were found for non-shared clonotypes than for those shared by all four donors.

Splitting of CD4+ cells produced CD45RA+ naive and CD45RA-negative memory subsets. V lost 5 bases and J lost 4, with 11 bases in between. The CDR3 extends over 13 amino acids. Germline assignment: CDR1 SEHNR and CDR2 FQNEAQ (reference sequence). This receptor was obtained from a man aged 18 to 29 in good health. Some clones in this sample may be carry-over from other donors' samples. Sample: naive CD4+ T cells from PBMCs. Subset specified: CD45RA+ positively selected. This chain joins TRBV7-9 and TRBJ2-5; the D gene is possibly TRBD1 (5 bases). CDR3 in amino acids: CASSQLQGETQYF. The CDR3 DNA sequence: TGTGCCAGCAGCCAACTGCAGGGAGAGACCCAGTACTTC.